This T cell receptor (beta chain) came from a study of identical twins. TCRdb reanalysed the 5' RACE reads using MiXCR and keeps one entry per CDR3 protein. The data show some 440,000 distinct CDR3 sequences, with approximately 25% seen just once and about 2.9% held by the top ten. V was shortened by 6 bases and J by 3 bases, with 12 bases between the two germline ends. The CDR3 loop spans 13 amino acids. CDR1 and CDR2 (germline): SGHRS, YFSETQ. This clonotype was seen a few times. A further study also used this sample, focusing on T cells expressing NK-cell markers. That source reports: In a handful of donors, these clonotypes also led the CD3+CD56-NKG2C+ fraction.

The J gene is TRBJ1-1, the V gene TRBV5-1, with a possible D match to TRBD1 (5 bases). The sequenced sample was CD4+ T cells sorted from blood. This sequence was found in a woman aged 18-29 years in good health. The CDR3 sequence: CASKSRGDTEAFF. The DNA of the CDR3 is TGCGCCAGCAAGTCTAGGGGAGACACTGAAGCTTTCTTT.